One and the same sample provided the 6 T cell receptor beta chains below, sequenced in a study of vaccination and CD4 T cells after COVID-19. Their antigen targets remain unknown. Noted treatment: approximately 9-day PBMC culture with coronavirus spike peptide pools or control peptides (ViraFEST assay). It was before the COVID-19 pandemic (2011-2018) that the unexposed donor's CD4+ T cells were collected. The Oncomine TCR Beta short-read assay sequenced DNA from cultured CD4+ T cells. After culture, CD4+ T cells served as the source for genomic DNA extraction. TCRdb recomputed calls from the PCR reads with MiXCR, one row per CDR3 protein. The table has approximately 11,000 distinct CDR3 sequences, 32% seen once. The specimen was CD4+ T cells from blood, cultured in vitro. Source of these receptors: a human donor in good health.

The J gene is TRBJ2-5, the V gene TRBV24-1; 9 nucleotides agree with TRBD1. CDR3 size: 15 residues. Germline V gene data show CDR1 as KGHDR and CDR2 as SFDVKD. The J segment lost 4 bases and the V segment lost 3 bases, leaving 5 bases of the junction unmatched. The CDR3 sequence: CATSDPRQGGETQYF. The CDR3, as DNA: TGTGCCACCAGTGATCCTCGACAGGGGGGAGAGACCCAGTACTTC.

The genes are TRBV6-5 and TRBJ2-6; tentative D call: TRBD1 (6 bases). Trimming removed 4 bases from V and 2 bases from J, with 18 bases in between. CDR3 length: 18 residues. The germline CDR1 and CDR2 sequences are MNHEY and SVGAGI. The CDR3 here is CASSSGGRGDTGANVLTF. CDR3 sequence (DNA): TGTGCCAGCAGTTCTGGGGGCAGGGGAGATACTGGGGCCAACGTCCTGACTTTC.

V usage is TRBV6-2 or TRBV6-3 and J usage is TRBJ2-6; the D gene could be TRBD1 or TRBD2 (5 bases each). Germline CDR1 MNHEY, CDR2 SVGEGT. V was cut by 1 base and J by 0 bases, with 13 bases left in between. This CDR3 contains 18 residues. CDR3 sequence (DNA): TGTGCCAGCAGTTACTATTCAAGTGGGACCTCTGGGGCCAACGTCCTGACTTTC. This gives the protein CASSYYSSGTSGANVLTF.

This clonotype is labeled as medium-sized. The chain couples TRBV27 to TRBJ1-5, with 9 positions matching TRBD1. Germline values: CDR1 MNHEY, CDR2 SMNVEV (reference sequence). The V and J ends lost 5 bases and 2 bases, in that order; junction bases with no gene match: 4. This CDR3 spans 15 amino acids. The CDR3 reads CASSPDRGRNQPQHF. In DNA, the CDR3 is TGTGCCAGCAGTCCGGACAGGGGACGCAATCAGCCCCAGCATTTT.

This chain uses TRBV27 with TRBJ2-7; perhaps TRBD1 as D (6 bases). The germline V gene encodes CDR1 MNHEY and CDR2 SMNVEV (reference sequence). This CDR3 has 14 residues. V was pared by 1 base and J by 3 bases, with 10 bases between. The CDR3: CASSLFGQNYEQYF. In nucleotides, the CDR3 is TGTGCCAGCAGTTTATTCGGACAGAACTACGAGCAGTACTTC.

V and J are TRBV20-1 and TRBJ2-1; D unresolved. Germline V gene data show CDR1 as DFQATT and CDR2 as SNEGSKA (reference sequence). CDR3 length equals 11 residues. Trimming took 8 bases from V and 0 from J, leaving 5 bases between them. CDR3: CSLDSYNEQFF. CDR3 nucleotide sequence: TGCAGTCTAGACTCCTACAATGAGCAGTTCTTC.